This T cell receptor beta chain came from a study of regulatory T cells in long-lasting Graves disease. Whole-study context: Graves' patients, diagnosed recently, had received antithyroid drugs under 3 months. Findings and limits, study-wide: The study found persistent patients shared more public clonotypes (roughly 2,600) than new patients (over 850).

The time point denotes: newly diagnosed GD, antithyroid drugs for less than 3 months. RNA isolated from PBMCs was used to make the TCR library. A peripheral blood sample, 8.5 to 9 milliliters in volume, was drawn into EDTA tubes. This clonotype has a single count. The antigen is not known. Its ends do not fully match the called genes, so a read error is possible. Germline V gene sequence: CDR1 SGHRS, CDR2 YFSETQ. The CDR3 has 14 residues. Arm-PCR with iRepertoire HTBI primers amplified the CDR3 regions for these TCR beta libraries. Using its own MiXCR run on the multiplex PCR reads, TCRdb lists one record per CDR3 protein. The sample contains some 500,000 distinct CDR3 sequences, more than 15% of which appear only once. These data also formed part of another study, on T cells in Graves' hyperthyroidism and ophthalmopathy. That report adds: TCR CDR3 regions were first amplified by RT-PCR with HTBI primers.

The sequencing here drew on peripheral blood mononuclear cells (PBMCs), taken at new diagnosis, from a patient treated with antithyroid drugs. The rearrangement joins TRBV5-1 to TRBJ2-3, with 7 bases identical to TRBD1. This receptor was obtained from a woman aged 40 to 65 with Graves disease. The CDR3 here is CAGSPGTGTDTQYF. Here the CDR3 DNA reads TGCGCCGGCAGCCCGGGGACAGGCACAGATACGCAGTATTTT.